This T cell receptor beta chain derives from a study of CXCR3-negative and CXCR3-positive naive CD8 T cells. Overall study findings and caveats: Naive subsets were similarly diverse, while memory CD8+ repertoires were much less diverse.

In regard to this clonotype: Its antigen is not known.

Libraries of TRB cDNA were made by 5' RACE and carried UMIs. From its re-call of the 5' RACE reads, TCRdb lists each CDR3 protein once, without DNA. The sample data list 9,100 or so distinct CDR3 sequences. Germline-derived CDR1 and CDR2 are SGHTA and FQGTGA. This CDR3 spans 16 amino acids. Sequenced input: naive CXCR3- CD8+ T cells from blood. Subset of the sample: CD45RO-CCR7+CD27+CD95- naive CD8+ T cells lacking CXCR3 (TNR3-). J is TRBJ2-1 and V is TRBV7-3; lacking DNA, the TRBD2 call made by TCRdb goes unchecked. This TCR was sampled from a human donor in good health. Some clones in this sample may be carry-over from other donors' samples. The CDR3 protein is CAHRRGLAGIHNEQFF. Combining the CDR3 with reference TRBV7-3 and TRBJ2-1 gives the whole variable domain GAGVSQTPSNKVTEKGKYVELRCDPISGHTALYWYRQSLGQGPEFLIYFQGTGAADDSGLPNDRFFAVRPEGSVSTLKIQRTERGDSAVYLCAHRRGLAGIHNEQFFGPGTRLTVL.